This T cell receptor (beta chain) stems from a study of early T cells in non-severe SARS-CoV-2 infection. The overall study: RNA in bulk from unsorted whole blood was sequenced, and chains were unpaired.

At least ten counts were recorded for this clonotype. Its specificity is not known. Overall study results and limits: Matching results from VDJdb favored anti-spike CD8 responses, leaving private and CD4 specificities undetected.

Individual cDNA molecules were tagged with unique molecular identifiers. MiXCR, applied by TCRdb to the 5' RACE reads, yields one record per CDR3 protein. The sample has more than 75,000 distinct CDR3 sequences, less than 15% seen once. The TCR comes from an adult who was a healthcare worker with PCR-confirmed SARS-CoV-2 infection or an uninfected control (not recorded which). Source material: whole blood.

The CDR3 nucleotides read TGTGCCTGGAGTGTTATCCCAGAGGGCACAGATACGCAGTATTTT. Its translation is CAWSVIPEGTDTQYF. The chain combines TRBV30 with TRBJ2-3; D call uncertain. Trimming pared 0 bases from V and 1 base from J, leaving 11 bases between. The CDR3 is made up of 15 amino acids. Germline V gives CDR1 GTSNPN, CDR2 SVGIG (reference sequence). Combining the CDR3 with reference TRBV30 and TRBJ2-3 gives the whole variable domain SQTIHQWPATLVQPVGSPLSLECTVEGTSNPNLYWYRQAAGRGLQLLFYSVGIGQISSEVPQNLSASRPQDRQFILSSKKLLLSDSGFYLCAWSVIPEGTDTQYFGPGTRLTVL.